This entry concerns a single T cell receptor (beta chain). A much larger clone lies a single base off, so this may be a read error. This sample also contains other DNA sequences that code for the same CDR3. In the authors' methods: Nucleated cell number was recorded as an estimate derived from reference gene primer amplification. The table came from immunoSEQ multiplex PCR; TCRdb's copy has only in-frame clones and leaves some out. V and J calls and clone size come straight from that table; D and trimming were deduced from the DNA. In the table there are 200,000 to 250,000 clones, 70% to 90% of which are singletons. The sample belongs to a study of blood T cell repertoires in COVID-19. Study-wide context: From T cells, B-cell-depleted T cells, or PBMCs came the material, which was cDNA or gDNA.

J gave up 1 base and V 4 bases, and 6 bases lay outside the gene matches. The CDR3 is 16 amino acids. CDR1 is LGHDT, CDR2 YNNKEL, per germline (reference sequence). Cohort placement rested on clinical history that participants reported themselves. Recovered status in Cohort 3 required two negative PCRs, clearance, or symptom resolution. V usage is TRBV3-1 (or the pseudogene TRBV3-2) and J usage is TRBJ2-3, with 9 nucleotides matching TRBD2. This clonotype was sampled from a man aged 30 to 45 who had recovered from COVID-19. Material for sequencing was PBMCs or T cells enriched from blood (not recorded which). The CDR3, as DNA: TGTGCCAGCAGCCCATTTAGCGGGAGTGGCACAGATACGCAGTATTTT. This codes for CASSPFSGSGTDTQYF.